The rows below give T cell receptor beta chains drawn from one sample of a study of T-cell memory formation after mild COVID-19. TCRdb itself ran the 5' RACE reads through MiXCR, one entry per CDR3 protein. The sample lists over 130,000 distinct CDR3 sequences; 14% were seen once. Sequenced material: PBMCs or a T cell subset sorted from them (not recorded which). The source of these receptors is an adult woman who had mild COVID-19 (a few samples of this study predate the infection). Cell type and time point are not known. Each CDR3 is given with its conserved first and last residue. The D gene is left open where the match is weak. Part of the rows lack a size; the others show once, few, many or a class for expanded clones.

TRBJ2-7 few TRBV7-9 TRBD1 CASEQGIYEQYF TGTGCCAGCGAACAGGGGATTTACGAGCAGTACTTC
TRBJ2-7 many TRBV13 TRBD2 CASSYGTTISYEQYF TGTGCCAGCAGTTACGGGACTACCATCTCCTACGAGCAGTACTTC
TRBJ2-1 few TRBV24-1 NA CATSDPGGEQFF TGTGCCACCAGTGATCCCGGGGGAGAGCAGTTCTTC
TRBJ2-5 NA TRBV4-1 NA CASSQEQRRETQYF TGCGCCAGCAGCCAAGAACAGAGGAGAGAGACCCAGTACTTC
TRBJ2-7 NA TRBV5-6 NA CASSLGGKRSYEQYF TGTGCCAGCAGCTTAGGGGGGAAGAGGTCCTACGAGCAGTACTTC
TRBJ2-1 NA TRBV20-1 NA CSARGGPGVIYEQFF TGCAGTGCTAGAGGGGGGCCAGGGGTGATATATGAGCAGTTCTTC
TRBJ2-5 few TRBV7-3 NA CASSLGGIAQETQYF TGTGCCAGCAGCTTAGGTGGGATAGCCCAAGAGACCCAGTACTTC
TRBJ2-7 few TRBV7-6 NA CASSLEAHGYEQYF TGTGCCAGCAGCTTAGAGGCTCACGGCTACGAGCAGTACTTC
TRBJ2-2 many TRBV6-5 TRBD2 CASRAGTRVTGELFF TGTGCCAGCAGGGCCGGGACTAGGGTCACCGGGGAGCTGTTTTTT
TRBJ2-4 NA TRBV9 NA CASSVYPWGENIQYF TGTGCCAGCAGCGTATATCCATGGGGGGAAAACATTCAGTACTTC
TRBJ2-1 many TRBV18 NA CASSPDGSSYNEQFF TGTGCCAGCTCACCCGACGGGAGCTCCTACAATGAGCAGTTCTTC
TRBJ2-1 NA TRBV5-6 NA CASSPGGLIYNEQFF TGTGCCAGCAGCCCCGGCGGGCTAATCTACAATGAGCAGTTCTTC